This TCR beta chain comes out of a study of T cells in Graves' hyperthyroidism and ophthalmopathy. TCR beta CDR3 regions were amplified from RNA. Initially, a first-round RT-PCR of the TCR CDR3 employed the HTBI primer set. TCRdb reprocessed the multiplex PCR reads via MiXCR and lists one record per CDR3 protein. The sample has about 700,000 distinct CDR3 sequences, roughly 46% seen once. The sample holds a few counts of this clonotype. Its antigen is currently unknown. The CDR3 loop spans 16 amino acids. Germline trimming cut 3 bases from V and 0 bases from J; bases unmatched to any gene: 9. The germline gives CDR1 DFQATT, CDR2 SNEGSKA (reference sequence). General study findings and limits: Most thyroid clonotypes expanded above 0.001 appeared in blood too. The model made its ophthalmopathy prediction, and onset followed a median approximately 6 months later. Stable hyperthyroidism was told apart from ophthalmopathy by a model built on 13 V-J features.

Diagnoses were made from clinical symptoms, serum measures (thyroxine and TRAb), thyroid ultrasound and orbital computed tomography. The chain recombines TRBV20-1 with TRBJ2-7, with 9 bases that match TRBD2. This clonotype was obtained from an adult man with Graves' disease, either hyperthyroidism or ophthalmopathy (not recorded which). Sequencing used peripheral blood or thyroid tissue (not recorded which). This CDR3 reads CSARAPGLAFSYEQYF. In DNA, the CDR3 is TGCAGTGCTAGGGCACCGGGACTAGCCTTCTCCTACGAGCAGTACTTC.